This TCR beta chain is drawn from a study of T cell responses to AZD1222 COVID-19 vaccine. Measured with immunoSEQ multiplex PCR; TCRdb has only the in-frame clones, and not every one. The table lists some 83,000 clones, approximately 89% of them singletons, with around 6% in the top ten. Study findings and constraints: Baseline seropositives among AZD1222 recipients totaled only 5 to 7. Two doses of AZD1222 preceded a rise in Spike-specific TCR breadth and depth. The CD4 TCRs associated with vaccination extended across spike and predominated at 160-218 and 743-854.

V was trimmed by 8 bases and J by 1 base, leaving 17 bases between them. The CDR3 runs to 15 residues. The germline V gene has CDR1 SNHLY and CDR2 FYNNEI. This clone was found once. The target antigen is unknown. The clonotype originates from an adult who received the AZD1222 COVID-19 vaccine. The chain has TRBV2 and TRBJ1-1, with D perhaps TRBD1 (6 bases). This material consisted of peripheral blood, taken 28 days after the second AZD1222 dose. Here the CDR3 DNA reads TGTGCCAGCCGCCTTAGGGGGGGGGAGAACACTGAAGCTTTCTTT. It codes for CASRLRGGENTEAFF.